Below are 22 T cell receptor beta chains sequenced from a single sample in a study of blood T cell repertoires in COVID-19. The method was immunoSEQ multiplex PCR; TCRdb's version includes in-frame clones alone and lacks a portion of them. The sample includes fewer than 110,000 clones, about 86% of them seen just once. The sequenced sample consisted of peripheral blood. The receptor source for this set is a human donor in a cohort sampled during active COVID-19.

Written as DNA, the CDR3 is TGCAGCGTTGGTCGGACAGGCTCCTTTAATGAAAAACTGTTTTTT. It translates to CSVGRTGSFNEKLFF. V gene TRBV29-1 combines with J gene TRBJ1-4; TRBD1 aligns across 7 bases. The V gene end was trimmed by 4 bases and the J gene end by 4 bases; junction bases not matched to a gene: 9. CDR1 and CDR2 from the germline V gene are SQVTM and ANQGSEA. CDR3 length: 15 residues.

V and J are TRBV7-9 and TRBJ2-1, with 7 bases fitting TRBD2. Germline V gene sequence: CDR1 SEHNR, CDR2 FQNEAQ (reference sequence). The CDR3 loop spans 16 amino acids. The V segment lost 7 bases and the J segment 7 bases; nucleotides outside the gene matches: 16. CDR3 bases: TGTGCCAGCATCTCTCAAGGAGCGGGAACGGGGAATGAGCAGTTCTTC. Amino acids: CASISQGAGTGNEQFF.

The genes are TRBV28 and TRBJ2-7; D is perhaps TRBD2 (5 bases). Trimming cost V 5 bases and J 4 bases, with 12 bases left between them. The germline V gene encodes CDR1 MDHEN and CDR2 SYDVKM. The CDR3 covers 13 residues. DNA for the CDR3: TGTGCCAGCAGTCCCCTCACGGGATACGAGCAGTACTTC. Translating gives CASSPLTGYEQYF.

The chain uses TRBV9 and TRBJ2-1, with 11 bases aligning to TRBD2. The junction had 10 bases not matched to a gene; V was cut back by 4 bases and J by 1 base. The CDR3 extends over 18 amino acids. Germline V gene sequence: CDR1 SGDLS, CDR2 YYNGEE. CDR3 sequence reads: CASSPRLAGGPSYNEQFF. Here the CDR3 DNA reads TGTGCCAGCAGCCCCCGTCTAGCGGGGGGACCTTCCTACAATGAGCAGTTCTTC.

This chain links TRBV12-5 with TRBJ1-4; TRBD1 is a possible D gene (6 bases). The CDR3 consists of 13 residues. Germline CDR1 reads LGHNT; CDR2 reads FRNRAP. Deletions cut 1 base from V and 6 bases from J, with 6 bases between. The CDR3 region is CASGLAGDEKLFF. CDR3 coding DNA: TGTGCTAGTGGTTTGGCAGGGGATGAAAAACTGTTTTTT. The variable domain in full, completed from reference TRBV12-5 and TRBJ1-4, reads DARVTQTPRHKVTEMGQEVTMRCQPILGHNTVFWYRQTMMQGLELLAYFRNRAPLDDSGMPKDRFSAEMPDATLATLKIQPSEPRDSAVYFCASGLAGDEKLFFGSGTQLSVL.

The V gene is TRBV10-3, the J gene TRBJ2-7; a possible D gene is TRBD1 (5 bases). V lost 2 bases, J lost 3 bases, and 8 bases lay in between. The CDR3 is made up of 13 amino acids. Germline values: CDR1 ENHRY, CDR2 SYGVKD. CDR3 in DNA: TGTGCCATCAGTGAGGACAGATACTACGAGCAGTACTTC. As protein: CAISEDRYYEQYF.

The chain couples TRBV6-5 to TRBJ1-3; a possible D gene is TRBD1 (5 bases). Germline-derived CDR1 and CDR2 are MNHEY and SVGAGI. V was shortened by 2 bases and J by 1 base, with 9 bases between the two germline ends. This CDR3 has 15 residues. The CDR3 here is CASSYGAGSGNTIYF. CDR3 DNA: TGTGCCAGCAGTTACGGGGCAGGGTCTGGAAACACCATATATTTT.

The rearrangement uses TRBV4-1 and TRBJ2-5; 12 bases map to TRBD2. V lost 0 bases and J lost 2; bases outside the gene matches: 7. This CDR3 contains 18 residues. Germline assignment: CDR1 MGHRA and CDR2 YSYEKL. The CDR3 is CASSQEALAGGIQETQYF. CDR3 coding DNA: TGCGCCAGCAGCCAAGAAGCGCTAGCGGGGGGGATACAAGAGACCCAGTACTTC.

The chain couples TRBV5-4 to TRBJ2-5; 9 bases line up with TRBD1. With V trimmed by 4 bases and J by 1 base, 5 bases remained unmatched. Germline CDR1 is SGHNT and CDR2 is YYREEE (reference sequence). The CDR3 loop spans 15 amino acids. CDR3 DNA: TGTGCCAGCAGCCCTGACAGGGGGTTCCAAGAGACCCAGTACTTC. It is translated as CASSPDRGFQETQYF.

The chain recombines TRBV5-4 with TRBJ2-3, with TRBD2 matching over 10 bases. Germline lookup yields CDR1 SGHNT and CDR2 YYREEE (reference sequence). The junction had 3 bases not matched to a gene; V was cut back by 3 bases and J by 5 bases. The CDR3 is 14 amino acids. CDR3 bases: TGTGCCAGCAGCTGGGCTAGCGGGAGAGATACGCAGTATTTT. Translated, it gives CASSWASGRDTQYF.

This rearrangement joins TRBV9 to TRBJ2-6; 7 positions match TRBD2. Per the germline V gene, CDR1 is SGDLS and CDR2 is YYNGEE. V trimming: 4 bases; J trimming: 0 bases; junction bases outside the gene matches: 10. CDR3 size: 18 residues. DNA of the CDR3: TGTGCCAGCAGCCCCCGACTAGCAGGCTACTCTGGGGCCAACGTCCTGACTTTC. Translating it yields CASSPRLAGYSGANVLTF. Full variable domain (rest looked up from reference TRBV9 and TRBJ2-6): DSGVTQTPKHLITATGQRVTLRCSPRSGDLSVYWYQQSLDQGLQFLIQYYNGEERAKGNILERFSAQQFPDLHSELNLSSLELGDSALYFCASSPRLAGYSGANVLTFGAGSRLTVL.

The CDR3 sequence is CASSSLLGTVKSYEQYF. In DNA form, the CDR3 reads TGTGCCAGCAGCTCGCTTCTCGGGACAGTGAAGTCTTACGAGCAGTACTTC. The chain recombines TRBV11-2 with TRBJ2-7, with TRBD1 matching 7 bases. The V gene end was trimmed by 4 bases and the J gene end by 4 bases; junction bases not matched to a gene: 16. The V gene's germline CDR1 is SGHAT and CDR2 FQNNGV. CDR3 length: 17 residues.

The chain joins TRBV7-2 to TRBJ1-1; 10 bases fit TRBD1. Looked up from germline, CDR1 is SGHTA and CDR2 is FQGNSA. This CDR3 is 15 amino acids long. The V and J ends lost 1 base and 3 bases, in that order; junction bases with no gene match: 2. CDR3 amino acids: CASSLDGTGDTEAFF. In DNA, the CDR3 is TGTGCCAGCAGCTTAGACGGGACAGGGGACACTGAAGCTTTCTTT.

This chain links TRBV15 with TRBJ1-4; D is unclear. Germline CDR1 is LNHNV and CDR2 is YYDKDF (reference sequence). V was pared by 5 bases and J by 0 bases, with 7 bases between. CDR3 length equals 14 residues. The CDR3: CATSRHATNEKLFF. The CDR3, as DNA: TGTGCCACCAGCCGACACGCAACTAATGAAAAACTGTTTTTT. The whole variable domain, filled in from reference TRBV15 and TRBJ1-4, reads DAMVIQNPRYQVTQFGKPVTLSCSQTLNHNVMYWYQQKSSQAPKLLFHYYDKDFNNEADTPDNFQSRRPNTSFCFLDIRSPGLGDTAMYLCATSRHATNEKLFFGSGTQLSVL.

The chain recombines TRBV5-6 with TRBJ1-6; D is ambiguous. CDR3 length: 12 amino acids. Trimming took off 6 bases at V and 1 base at J, with 2 bases between the two ends. CDR1 is SGHDT, CDR2 YYEEEE, per germline. This CDR3 is CASTSYNSPLHF. The DNA of the CDR3 is TGTGCCAGCACATCCTATAATTCACCCCTCCACTTT.

This clone was detected only a few times. The chain employs TRBV7-8 and TRBJ2-1; tentative D call: TRBD2 (7 bases). The CDR3 sequence is 14 residues long. Germline assignment: CDR1 SGHVS and CDR2 FQNEAQ. Trimming left V 7 bases short and J 8 bases short, with 18 bases between. The DNA for the CDR3 is TGTGCCAGCAAGGTTCACCTAGGGGGGGATGAGCAGTTCTTC. It translates to CASKVHLGGDEQFF.

The rearrangement joins TRBV5-1 to TRBJ1-2; 9 bases align to TRBD1. J was trimmed by 2 bases and V by 4 bases; bases with no gene match: 6. Germline-derived CDR1 and CDR2 are SGHRS and YFSETQ. The CDR3 is made up of 15 amino acids. CDR3 loop: CASSPRTGANYGYTF. CDR3 in DNA: TGCGCCAGCAGCCCCAGGACAGGGGCGAACTATGGCTACACCTTC.

J is TRBJ2-2 and V is TRBV24-1; tentative D call: TRBD2 (5 bases). V was pared by 12 bases and J by 0 bases, with 19 bases between. Germline values: CDR1 KGHDR, CDR2 SFDVKD. The CDR3 has 16 amino acids. CDR3 protein: CAAAGRWESNTGELFF. The CDR3 coding sequence is TGTGCCGCTGCAGGAAGGTGGGAGTCGAACACCGGGGAGCTGTTTTTT.

V is TRBV6-5 and J is TRBJ1-1, with 8 bases that match TRBD1. The CDR3 consists of 13 residues. After removal of 4 bases from V and 4 bases from J, the junction contained 2 bases not matched to a gene. Germline CDR1 is MNHEY and CDR2 is SVGAGI. CDR3 sequence (DNA): TGTGCCAGCAGTTGGACAGGGAGCACTGAAGCTTTCTTT. Translating it yields CASSWTGSTEAFF.

J is TRBJ1-1 and V is TRBV6-5; D perhaps matches TRBD1 (6 bases). Germline values: CDR1 MNHEY, CDR2 SVGAGI. V was clipped by 0 bases and J by 1 base, with 9 bases between them. The CDR3 runs to 15 residues. CDR3 loop: CASSYSSTGNTEAFF. In nucleotides, the CDR3 is TGTGCCAGCAGTTACTCGTCGACAGGGAACACTGAAGCTTTCTTT.

The genes are TRBV18 and TRBJ2-3, with 12 bases fitting TRBD2. The trim removed 5 bases at V and 0 bases at J, leaving 3 bases unmatched. The CDR3 consists of 16 residues. From germline, CDR1 is KGHSH and CDR2 LQKENI. CDR3 in DNA: TGTGCCAGCTCATCGGGACTAGCGGGCAGCACAGATACGCAGTATTTT. It yields the protein CASSSGLAGSTDTQYF.

This clone was found once. The chain uses TRBV5-1 and TRBJ2-5; no firm D call. CDR1 and CDR2 from the germline V gene are SGHRS and YFSETQ. This CDR3 spans 13 amino acids. V dropped 6 bases and J dropped 0 bases, with 9 bases sitting between them. The CDR3 protein is CASNTSYQETQYF. The CDR3 DNA reads as TGCGCCAGCAACACCTCATACCAAGAGACCCAGTACTTC.